This T cell receptor (beta chain) was obtained from a study of blood T cell repertoires in COVID-19. Study-wide context: Material from acute and convalescent COVID-19 was sourced from the United States, Italy and Spain. T cells, B-cell-depleted T cells, or PBMCs provided the cDNA or gDNA that served as material.

Per the study methods: Amplification from reference gene primers served as the basis for estimated nucleated cell counts. Profiling relied on immunoSEQ multiplex PCR, and the TCRdb table lists in-frame clones only, not all of them. D and trimming come from the DNA, and the V and J calls and clone size come from that table. The profile covers roughly 35,000 clones, with roughly 75% appearing a single time and over 15% taken by the ten largest. This CDR3 contains 15 residues. CDR1 MNHEY and CDR2 SMNVEV come from the germline V gene (reference sequence). Trimming removed 6 bases at V and 0 bases at J, with 12 bases between.

The specimen was peripheral blood. The clonotype originates from a man aged 70-80 years with acute or convalescent COVID-19. The chain links TRBV27 to TRBJ2-1; D is uncertain. In nucleotides, the CDR3 is TGTGCCAGCAGCCCCCGATCGAGCTCCTACAATGAGCAGTTCTTC. Its protein product is CASSPRSSSYNEQFF.